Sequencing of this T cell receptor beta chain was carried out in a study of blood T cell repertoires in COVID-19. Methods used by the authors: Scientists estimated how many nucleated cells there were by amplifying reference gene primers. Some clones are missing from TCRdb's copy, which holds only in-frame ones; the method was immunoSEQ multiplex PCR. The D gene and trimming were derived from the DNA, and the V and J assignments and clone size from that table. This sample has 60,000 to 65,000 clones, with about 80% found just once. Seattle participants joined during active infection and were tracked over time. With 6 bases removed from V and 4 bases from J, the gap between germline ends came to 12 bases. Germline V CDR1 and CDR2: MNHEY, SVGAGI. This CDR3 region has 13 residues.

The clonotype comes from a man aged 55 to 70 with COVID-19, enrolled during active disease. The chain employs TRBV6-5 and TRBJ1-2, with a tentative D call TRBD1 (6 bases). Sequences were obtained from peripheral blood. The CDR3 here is CASRPGQFYGYTF. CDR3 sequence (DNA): TGTGCCAGCAGACCCGGACAGTTCTATGGCTACACCTTC.